Each of the 13 T cell receptor beta chains below was sequenced from the same sample in a study of graft-versus-host responses after intestinal transplantation. Some clones are missing from TCRdb's copy, which holds only in-frame ones; the method was immunoSEQ multiplex PCR. Of fewer than 15,000 clones listed, 80% to 90% are singletons. This material consisted of PBMCs, taken after intestinal transplantation. Receptors were obtained from a human patient who received an intestinal transplant, so some T cells may come from the graft donor.

The genes are TRBV6-5 and TRBJ2-1; 10 nucleotides align to TRBD2. The CDR3 has 14 residues. Germline loops: CDR1 MNHEY, CDR2 SVGAGI. After removal of 4 bases from V and 5 bases from J, the junction contained 2 bases not matched to a gene. CDR3 sequence reads: CASSFSGRNNEQFF. The CDR3 DNA is TGTGCCAGCAGTTTTAGCGGGAGGAACAATGAGCAGTTCTTC.

This clone came up a few times. This rearrangement joins TRBV25-1 to TRBJ1-2, with no clear D. V was clipped by 5 bases and J by 5 bases, with 21 bases between them. Germline CDR1 is MGHDK and CDR2 is SYGVNS. CDR3 length equals 16 residues. CDR3 amino acids: CASSPIIKGPDYGYTF. The CDR3 nucleotides are TGTGCCAGCAGTCCAATCATTAAAGGTCCAGATTATGGCTACACCTTC.

This rearrangement joins TRBV4-2 to TRBJ1-6, with D uncertain. CDR3 length: 17 residues. V was clipped by 0 bases and J by 6 bases, with 15 bases between them. Germline CDR1 LGHNA, CDR2 YNFKEQ. The CDR3 DNA sequence: TGTGCCAGCAGCCAAGAAGACGGGAGAGTTGGTAATTCACCCCTCCACTTT. The encoded protein is CASSQEDGRVGNSPLHF.

This clone turned up a few times. The chain is built from TRBV6-6 and TRBJ2-6; the match to TRBD1 covers 7 bases. The CDR3 has 15 amino acids. V dropped 4 bases and J dropped 0; count of bases not matched to a gene: 0. In germline, CDR1 is MNHNY, CDR2 SVGAGI (reference sequence). The CDR3 nucleotides read TGTGCCAGCAGTTGGGACAGCTCTGGGGCCAACGTCCTGACTTTC. Protein sequence: CASSWDSSGANVLTF.

The chain carries TRBV30 and TRBJ2-7; 9 bases map to TRBD1. The germline gives CDR1 GTSNPN, CDR2 SVGIG (reference sequence). CDR3 length: 14 amino acids. V lost 4 bases to trimming and J lost 6 bases; unmatched junction nucleotides: 10. CDR3 in amino acids: CAWTFRDRDPEQYF. CDR3 in DNA: TGTGCCTGGACTTTCCGGGACAGGGATCCCGAGCAGTACTTC.

The chain combines TRBV2 with TRBJ2-7, with TRBD2 matching over 11 bases. Germline CDR1 and CDR2: SNHLY and FYNNEI. This CDR3 is 18 amino acids long. The V and J ends lost 3 bases and 7 bases, in that order; junction bases with no gene match: 17. CDR3 sequence: CASSDSGLTSGARGEQYF. The CDR3 coding sequence is TGTGCCAGCAGTGACTCCGGATTGACTAGCGGGGCCCGGGGGGAGCAGTACTTC.

J is TRBJ2-2 and V is TRBV6-5; D remains unclear. Germline-derived CDR1 and CDR2 are MNHEY and SVGAGI. CDR3 length equals 12 residues. Deletions cut 2 bases from V and 2 bases from J, with 0 bases between. CDR3 nucleotide sequence: TGTGCCAGCAGTTACAACACCGGGGAGCTGTTTTTT. Translation: CASSYNTGELFF.

V and J are TRBV5-1 and TRBJ2-2; 8 nucleotides line up with TRBD1. V gave up 4 bases and J gave up 1 base; unmatched junction bases: 3. Germline values: CDR1 SGHRS, CDR2 YFSETQ. The CDR3 sequence is 15 residues long. In DNA form, the CDR3 reads TGCGCCAGCAGCCACGACAGGGGGAACACCGGGGAGCTGTTTTTT. Translated, it gives CASSHDRGNTGELFF.

V usage is TRBV14 and J usage is TRBJ1-2; tentatively, D is TRBD1 (6 bases). Trimming shortened V by 0 bases and J by 3 bases, and 17 bases separated the two germline ends. Per the germline V gene, CDR1 is SGHDN and CDR2 is FVKESK. The CDR3 contains 17 residues. CDR3 residues: CASSQDIRTAADYGYTF. CDR3 DNA: TGTGCCAGCAGCCAAGATATAAGGACAGCGGCGGACTATGGCTACACCTTC.

This rearrangement joins TRBV10-1 to TRBJ1-2; D is unclear. Deletions cut 4 bases from V and 9 bases from J, with 0 bases between. The CDR3 consists of 8 residues. Germline V gene lookup returns CDR1 WNHNN and CDR2 SYGVQD (reference sequence). The CDR3 coding sequence is TGCGCCAGCAGTGGCTACACCTTC. As protein: CASSGYTF.

The chain is built from TRBV7-3 and TRBJ2-3; 8 bases agree with TRBD2. This CDR3 contains 15 residues. V shed 1 base and J 7 bases; nucleotides not matched to a gene: 7. In germline, CDR1 is SGHTA, CDR2 FQGTGA. Written as DNA, the CDR3 is TGTGCCAGCAGCTTAAGCGGGAGCGGGAGTTATACGCAGTATTTT. This codes for CASSLSGSGSYTQYF.

This rearrangement joins TRBV11-2 to TRBJ2-5, with TRBD2 matching 8 bases. This CDR3 has 17 amino acids. V shed 1 base and J 2 bases; nucleotides not matched to a gene: 9. CDR1 is SGHAT, CDR2 FQNNGV, per germline. DNA for the CDR3: TGTGCCAGCAGCTTAGTTAGCGGGGCAGACCTTCAAGAGACCCAGTACTTC. It yields the protein CASSLVSGADLQETQYF. Supplemented by reference TRBV11-2 and TRBJ2-5, the full variable domain reads EAGVAQSPRYKIIEKRQSVAFWCNPISGHATLYWYQQILGQGPKLLIQFQNNGVVDDSQLPKDRFSAERLKGVDSTLKIQPAKLEDSAVYLCASSLVSGADLQETQYFGPGTRLLVL.

The V call is TRBV5-4, the J call TRBJ1-2; D is undetermined. Looked up from germline, CDR1 is SGHNT and CDR2 is YYREEE (reference sequence). The length of the CDR3 is 14 residues. The V end lost 2 bases, the J end lost 8 bases, and 16 bases lay between the germline ends. This CDR3 is CASSLDTASGGYTF. The DNA for the CDR3 is TGTGCCAGCAGCTTAGACACAGCGTCGGGCGGCTACACCTTC.